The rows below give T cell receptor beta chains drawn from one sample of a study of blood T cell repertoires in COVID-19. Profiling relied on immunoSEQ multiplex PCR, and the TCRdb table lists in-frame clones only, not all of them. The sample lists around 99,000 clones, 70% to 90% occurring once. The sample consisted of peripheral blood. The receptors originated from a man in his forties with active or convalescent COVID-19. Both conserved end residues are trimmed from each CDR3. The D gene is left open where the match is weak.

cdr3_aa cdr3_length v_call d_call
ASNQQTANTEAF 12 TRBV2 .
ASVGTARGFGYT 12 TRBV19 TRBD1
ASSPLDSPNYSYT 13 TRBV11-2 .
ASSLGRGYGYT 11 TRBV27 .
ASRRPNGGGEQY 12 TRBV7-2 TRBD2
ASTLGGVNEKLF 12 TRBV2 .
ASSTRGITEAF 11 TRBV18 .
ASSAPWEGLNNQPQH 15 TRBV6-1 .
ASSLQAGNTEAF 12 TRBV18 .
SGGDRVKETQY 11 TRBV29-1 TRBD1
ASSNRGDYNEQF 12 TRBV6-2/TRBV6-3 TRBD1
AISLAAGEQF 10 TRBV10-3 TRBD2
ASSPAYRGQPQH 12 TRBV9 TRBD1
ASSGGRPGPSGDTQY 15 TRBV5-4 .
ASALEMGGHYGYT 13 TRBV7-3 .
AVAGPYNEQF 10 TRBV7-6 TRBD2
ASSEWLAGGGTDTQY 15 TRBV6-1 TRBD2
ASSRTNRNSPLH 12 TRBV14 .
ASSAAAGVRDEQY 13 TRBV28 TRBD2
ASSGGTENTEAF 12 TRBV6-4 TRBD1
ASSQGGNSNQPQH 13 TRBV3-1/TRBV3-2 .
ASSPDRGREKLF 12 TRBV4-2 TRBD1
ASSLDLQSSLHEQY 14 TRBV5-4 .
ASRGERRVWETQY 13 TRBV28 .
ASSVAGTVGTGNTIY 15 TRBV9 .
ASSKRGEDRGQKYEQY 16 TRBV21-1 .
ASSTSGGMGTEAF 13 TRBV5-1 .
ASSLAHGGTSGNTIY 15 TRBV5-1 .
ASRPPGIPNEKLF 13 TRBV25-1 .
ASSLASYNSPLH 12 TRBV7-2 .
ASSLRDSRTEAF 12 TRBV7-9 TRBD1
ASSSQAMGQEKLF 13 TRBV7-3 TRBD1
ASSQERTSNSPLH 13 TRBV14 .
ASSLKGGTTKNIQY 14 TRBV3-1/TRBV3-2 .
ASSAMTGGGQETQY 14 TRBV5-1 TRBD1